This section outlines one T cell receptor (beta chain) sequence together with its context. Methods used by the authors: Amplification of reference gene primers was used by the study to estimate nucleated cell counts. Only in-frame clones appear in the TCRdb table, and some are missing; sequencing was by immunoSEQ multiplex PCR. That table gives V, J and clone size, and the DNA gave D and trimming. The sample has about 40,000 clones, over 70% seen once. Per the germline V gene, CDR1 is LGHNA and CDR2 is YSLEER. V was clipped by 2 bases and J by 5 bases; unmatched bases: 2. This CDR3 region has 13 residues. The data stem from a study of blood T cell repertoires in COVID-19. Study-wide background: COVID-19 samples collected from the United States, Italy and Spain covered acute and convalescent phases. Sources were T cells, B-cell-depleted T cells, or PBMCs; the material itself was cDNA or gDNA.

Specimen: peripheral blood. The sequence derives from a woman in her 70s with acute or convalescent COVID-19. This sequence joins TRBV4-3 and TRBJ1-1, with TRBD1 matching over 7 bases. The CDR3, as DNA: TGCGCCAGCAGCCAATCCAGGGGGACTGAAGCTTTCTTT. This codes for CASSQSRGTEAFF.